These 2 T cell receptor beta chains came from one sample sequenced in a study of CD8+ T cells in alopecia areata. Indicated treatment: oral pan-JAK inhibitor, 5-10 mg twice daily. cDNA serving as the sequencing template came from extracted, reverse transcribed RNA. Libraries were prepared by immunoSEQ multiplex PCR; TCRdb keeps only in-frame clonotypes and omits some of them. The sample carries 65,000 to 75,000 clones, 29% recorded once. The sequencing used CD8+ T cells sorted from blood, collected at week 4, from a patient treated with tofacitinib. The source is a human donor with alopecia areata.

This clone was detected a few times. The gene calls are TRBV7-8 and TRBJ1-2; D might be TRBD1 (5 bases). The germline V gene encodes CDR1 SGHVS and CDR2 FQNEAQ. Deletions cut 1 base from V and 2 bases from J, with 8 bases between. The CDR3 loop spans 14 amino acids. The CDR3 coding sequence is TGTGCCAGCAGCTTAGATCGGGGCAACTATGGCTACACCTTC. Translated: CASSLDRGNYGYTF.

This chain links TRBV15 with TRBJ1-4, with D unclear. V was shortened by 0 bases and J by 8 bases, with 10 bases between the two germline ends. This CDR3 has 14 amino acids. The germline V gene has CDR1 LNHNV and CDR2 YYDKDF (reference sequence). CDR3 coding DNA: TGTGCCACCAGCAGAGATCCGGCCTACGAAAAACTGTTTTTT. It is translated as CATSRDPAYEKLFF. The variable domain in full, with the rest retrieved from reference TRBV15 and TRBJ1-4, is DAMVIQNPRYQVTQFGKPVTLSCSQTLNHNVMYWYQQKSSQAPKLLFHYYDKDFNNEADTPDNFQSRRPNTSFCFLDIRSPGLGDTAMYLCATSRDPAYEKLFFGSGTQLSVL.